This entry lists 16 T cell receptor beta chains sequenced from one sample in a study of CD8 T cells in Susac syndrome (dated by TCRdb to between 2019 and 2020). Preparation of the library involved the immunoSEQ multiplex PCR assay. RNA was extracted using the RNeasy kit, and about 0.45 to 1 ug of the RNA was reverse transcribed with random hexamers. TCRdb itself trimmed the public reads at Q25 with fastp, ran MiXCR and retained productive beta chains. Entries are consolidated by CDR3 protein sequence, retaining the most common genes and DNA. A total of 250,000 to 350,000 distinct CDR3 sequences appear in this sample, approximately 90% of them only once. The ten biggest clones cover 0.06% to 0.075% of the sample. The specimen sequenced was CD4+ T cells from PBMCs. These receptors all stem from a human donor with multiple sclerosis.

The chain employs TRBV7-2 and TRBJ2-5; possibly TRBD2 for D (6 bases). Trimming took off 6 bases at V and 3 bases at J, with 23 bases between the two ends. The CDR3 is 17 residues long. The germline V gene has CDR1 SGHTA and CDR2 FQGNSA. The CDR3 DNA reads TGTGCCAGCAGACACGACTCGGGGGAACCCAGGAAAGAGACCCAGTACTTC. Translating it yields CASRHDSGEPRKETQYF.

The genes are TRBV5-1 and TRBJ1-1, with D perhaps TRBD1 (5 bases). This CDR3 spans 13 amino acids. The germline gives CDR1 SGHRS, CDR2 YFSETQ. Between the trimmed V and J ends, which lost 4 bases and 6 bases, there was a span of 13 bases. This CDR3 is CASSRLGEAEAFF. CDR3 nucleotides: TGCGCCAGCAGCCGGCTGGGGGAAGCTGAAGCTTTCTTT.

The chain is built from TRBV11-3 and TRBJ1-6; D is ambiguous. The CDR3 spans 14 residues. Per the germline V gene, CDR1 is SGHNT and CDR2 is YENEEA. V lost 2 bases to trimming and J lost 10 bases, with 12 bases between them. The CDR3 sequence is CASSLTRSRSPLHF. CDR3 bases: TGTGCCAGCAGCTTAACCAGGAGCAGGTCACCCCTCCACTTT.

Points on this clonotype: A read error may account for a junction end that differs from germline. The rearrangement uses TRBV2 and TRBJ2-1, with a possible D match to TRBD1 (6 bases). The CDR3 loop spans 11 amino acids. Germline V lookup: CDR1 SNHLY, CDR2 FYNNEI. This chain's CDR3 is CASSRTGHRPF. CDR3 bases: TGTGCCAGCAGTCGTACAGGGCACCGACCCTTC.

J is TRBJ2-2 and V is TRBV30; D not resolved. This CDR3 spans 13 amino acids. CDR1 and CDR2 (germline): GTSNPN, SVGIG (reference sequence). V was shortened by 0 bases and J by 7 bases, with 9 bases between the two germline ends. The CDR3 DNA is TGTGCCTGGAGTGTATTGGGCTTCGGGGAGCTGTTTTTT. Residues: CAWSVLGFGELFF.

This chain connects TRBV2 to TRBJ2-4; D not resolved. The CDR3 has 13 amino acids. V was trimmed by 4 bases and J by 5 bases, leaving 9 bases between them. Per the germline V gene, CDR1 is SNHLY and CDR2 is FYNNEI. CDR3 DNA: TGTGCCAGCAGTGTATATGAGCAAAACATTCAGTACTTC. Protein product: CASSVYEQNIQYF.

The rearrangement links TRBV11-3 to TRBJ2-7, with D unclear. Germline V CDR1 and CDR2: SGHNT, YENEEA. CDR3 size: 13 residues. V was trimmed by 3 bases and J by 2 bases, leaving 8 bases between them. The CDR3: CASSLGSPYEQYF. CDR3 in DNA: TGTGCCAGCAGCTTGGGATCCCCCTACGAGCAGTACTTC.

This chain connects TRBV5-6 to TRBJ2-7; 10 nucleotides match TRBD2. The CDR3 has 14 amino acids. V shed 7 bases, J shed 5 bases, and the junction held 9 bases outside the gene matches. CDR1 and CDR2 from the germline V gene are SGHDT and YYEEEE. The DNA for the CDR3 is TGTGCCAGCTCAGTAGGGCTAGCGGGAGACGAGCAGTACTTC. This sequence encodes CASSVGLAGDEQYF.

This clonotype was counted a few times. V usage is TRBV3-1 and J usage is TRBJ1-1; D unresolved. Trimming removed 4 bases at V and 3 bases at J, with 6 bases between. Germline loops: CDR1 LGHDT, CDR2 YNNKEL (reference sequence). The CDR3 is made up of 12 amino acids. CDR3 region: CASSREYTEAFF. CDR3 DNA: TGTGCCAGCAGCCGCGAGTACACTGAAGCTTTCTTT. The variable domain in full, completed from reference TRBV3-1 and TRBJ1-1, reads DTAVSQTPKYLVTQMGNDKSIKCEQNLGHDTMYWYKQDSKKFLKIMFSYNNKELIINETVPNRFSPKSPDKAHLNLHINSLELGDSAVYFCASSREYTEAFFGQGTRLTVV.

This chain connects TRBV7-9 to TRBJ2-7; 10 bases are a match to TRBD2. CDR1 and CDR2 from the germline V gene are SEHNR and FQNEAQ (reference sequence). The CDR3 covers 16 residues. V dropped 5 bases and J dropped 4; count of bases not matched to a gene: 11. CDR3 nucleotide sequence: TGTGCCAGCAGCCCCCGCACTAGCGGGATCGGTTACGAGCAGTACTTC. It translates to CASSPRTSGIGYEQYF.

The V gene is TRBV5-1, the J gene TRBJ1-1, with D maybe TRBD1 (6 bases). Germline V CDR1 and CDR2: SGHRS, YFSETQ. V lost 2 bases to trimming and J lost 4 bases, with 15 bases between them. This CDR3 has 15 residues. The CDR3 DNA sequence: TGCGCCAGCAGCTTAGCAGGGGCCGGGAGCACTGAAGCTTTCTTT. This encodes CASSLAGAGSTEAFF.

The J gene is TRBJ2-1, the V gene TRBV12-3 or TRBV12-4; 8 bases are shared with TRBD2. Trimming cost V 5 bases and J 9 bases; bases outside gene matches: 12. This CDR3 contains 15 residues. In DNA form, the CDR3 reads TGTGCCAGCAGTCTACTAGCGGTCCCTCAGGCTGAGCAGTTCTTC. It encodes CASSLLAVPQAEQFF.

This rearrangement joins TRBV7-8 to TRBJ1-2; TRBD1 agrees at 8 bases. CDR3 length equals 15 residues. V dropped 1 base and J dropped 0; count of bases not matched to a gene: 1. The germline CDR1 and CDR2 sequences are SGHVS and FQNEAQ. CDR3 DNA: TGTGCCAGCAGCTTAGGGGGACAGGCTAACTATGGCTACACCTTC. Protein: CASSLGGQANYGYTF.

This clonotype was detected only once. This chain joins TRBV4-1 and TRBJ2-2; D might be TRBD1 (6 bases). Germline V gives CDR1 MGHRA, CDR2 YSYEKL. Trimming shortened V by 6 bases and J by 1 base, and 12 bases separated the two germline ends. The CDR3 totals 15 residues. The CDR3 DNA reads as TGCGCCAGCAGTTCTAGACAGGAGAACACCGGGGAGCTGTTTTTT. This translates into CASSSRQENTGELFF.

V gene TRBV7-2 combines with J gene TRBJ2-4; D is unresolved. The CDR3 runs to 14 residues. CDR1 is SGHTA, CDR2 FQGNSA, per germline. V gave up 1 base and J gave up 1 base, with 5 bases separating them. The CDR3 DNA follows: TGTGCCAGCAGCTTAGACTGGGCCAAAAACATTCAGTACTTC. This sequence encodes CASSLDWAKNIQYF.

This chain links TRBV3-1 with TRBJ1-1, with 7 bases that match TRBD1. Germline lookup yields CDR1 LGHDT and CDR2 YNNKEL (reference sequence). After removal of 4 bases from V and 5 bases from J, the junction contained 7 bases not matched to a gene. The CDR3 loop spans 14 amino acids. CDR3 nucleotides: TGTGCCAGCAGCCGACTTCAGGGGGGGACTGAAGCTTTCTTT. Amino acid sequence: CASSRLQGGTEAFF.